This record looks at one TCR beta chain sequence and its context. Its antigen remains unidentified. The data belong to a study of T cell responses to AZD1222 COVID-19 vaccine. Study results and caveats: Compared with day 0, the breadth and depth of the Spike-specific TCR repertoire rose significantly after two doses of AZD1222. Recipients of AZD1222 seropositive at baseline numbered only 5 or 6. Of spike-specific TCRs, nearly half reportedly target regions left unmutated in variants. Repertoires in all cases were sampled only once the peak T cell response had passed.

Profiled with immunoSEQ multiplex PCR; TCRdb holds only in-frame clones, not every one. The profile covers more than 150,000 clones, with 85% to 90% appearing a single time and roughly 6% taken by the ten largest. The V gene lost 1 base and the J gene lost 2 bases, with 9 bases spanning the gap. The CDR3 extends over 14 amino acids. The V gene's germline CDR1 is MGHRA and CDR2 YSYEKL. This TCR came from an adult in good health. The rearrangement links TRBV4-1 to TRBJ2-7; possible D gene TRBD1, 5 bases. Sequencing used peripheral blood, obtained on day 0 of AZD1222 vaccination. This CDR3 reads CASSQGMGPYEQYF. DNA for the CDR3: TGCGCCAGCAGCCAAGGAATGGGGCCCTACGAGCAGTACTTC.